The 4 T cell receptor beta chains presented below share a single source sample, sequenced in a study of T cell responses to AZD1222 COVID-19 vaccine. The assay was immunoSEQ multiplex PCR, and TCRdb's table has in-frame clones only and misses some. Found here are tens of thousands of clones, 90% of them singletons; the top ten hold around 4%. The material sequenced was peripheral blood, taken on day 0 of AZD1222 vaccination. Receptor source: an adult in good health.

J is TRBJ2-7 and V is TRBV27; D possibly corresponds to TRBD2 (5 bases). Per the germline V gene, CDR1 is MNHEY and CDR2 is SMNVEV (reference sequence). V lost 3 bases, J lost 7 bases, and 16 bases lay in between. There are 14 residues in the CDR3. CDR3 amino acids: CASSFGGFSLEQYF. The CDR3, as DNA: TGTGCCAGCAGTTTTGGCGGGTTTTCTTTGGAGCAGTACTTC.

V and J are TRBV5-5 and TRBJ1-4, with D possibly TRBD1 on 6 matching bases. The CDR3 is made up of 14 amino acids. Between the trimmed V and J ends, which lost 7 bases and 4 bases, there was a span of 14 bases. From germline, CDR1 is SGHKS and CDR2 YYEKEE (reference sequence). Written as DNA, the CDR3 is TGTGCCAGCGGCATTGGGGGGCTTAATGAAAAACTGTTTTTT. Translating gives CASGIGGLNEKLFF.

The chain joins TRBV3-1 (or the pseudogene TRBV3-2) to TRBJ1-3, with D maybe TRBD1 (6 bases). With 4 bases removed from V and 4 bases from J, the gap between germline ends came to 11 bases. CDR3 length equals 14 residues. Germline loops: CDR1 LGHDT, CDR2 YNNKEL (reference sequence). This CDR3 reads CASSPLDRGNTIYF. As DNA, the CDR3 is TGTGCCAGCAGCCCCCTCGACAGGGGAAACACCATATATTTT.

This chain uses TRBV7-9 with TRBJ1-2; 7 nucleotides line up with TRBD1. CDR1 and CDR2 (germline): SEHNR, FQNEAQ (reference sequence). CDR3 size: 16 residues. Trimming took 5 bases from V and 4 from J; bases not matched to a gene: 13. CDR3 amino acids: CASSPGEGAVGYGYTF. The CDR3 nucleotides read TGTGCCAGCAGCCCCGGAGAGGGGGCGGTGGGCTATGGCTACACCTTC.